The 25 T cell receptor beta chains below come from one sample, sequenced in a study of shared clonotypes between healthy human individuals. Sequenced by immunoSEQ multiplex PCR; TCRdb stores in-frame clones only, minus some. The table has 2 million to 3 million clones, 93% seen once. The sequenced sample consisted of naive CD4+ T cells from PBMCs. Subset indicated: CD45RA+ positively selected. Every receptor here comes from a man aged 18 to 35 in good health. Some clones in this sample may be carry-over from other donors' samples.

The chain combines TRBV7-9 with TRBJ2-3; D possibly uses TRBD1 or TRBD2 (6 bases each). CDR1 and CDR2 (germline): SEHNR, FQNEAQ (reference sequence). Trimming cost V 5 bases and J 0 bases, with 15 bases left between them. CDR3 length: 16 residues. The CDR3 bases are TGTGCCAGCAGCGATCCGAAGGGGGGTAGCACAGATACGCAGTATTTT. Translation: CASSDPKGGSTDTQYF.

The rearrangement joins TRBV5-1 to TRBJ2-2; D perhaps matches TRBD2 (5 bases). The ends were cut back, 0 bases at V and 2 bases at J, with 11 bases in the middle. The CDR3 length is 16 residues. Germline V gene data show CDR1 as SGHRS and CDR2 as YFSETQ. In DNA form, the CDR3 reads TGCGCCAGCAGCTTGGATGGGAGATCTAACACCGGGGAGCTGTTTTTT. This sequence encodes CASSLDGRSNTGELFF.

This chain connects TRBV21-1 to TRBJ1-3. TRBV21-1 is classified as a pseudogene. This CDR3 region has 17 residues. The CDR3 DNA reads as TGTGCCAGCAGCAAGGGGGGGTTTCCCGACTCTGGAAACACCATATATTTT. It translates to CASSKGGFPDSGNTIYF.

V and J are TRBV6-5 and TRBJ2-7; 7 bases match TRBD1. Germline CDR1 reads MNHEY; CDR2 reads SVGAGI. V was pared by 6 bases and J by 6 bases, with 5 bases of the junction left unmatched. CDR3 length equals 12 residues. CDR3: CASRGGPSEQYF. CDR3 nucleotides: TGTGCCAGCAGAGGGGGCCCCTCCGAGCAGTACTTC.

The chain combines TRBV28 with TRBJ1-5; D unresolved. This CDR3 spans 16 amino acids. The V and J ends lost 6 bases and 3 bases respectively, with 18 bases between them. Looked up from germline, CDR1 is MDHEN and CDR2 is SYDVKM. CDR3 bases: TGTGCCAGCAGGTCCGGGTCCTTCGATTTCAATCAGCCCCAGCATTTT. It yields the protein CASRSGSFDFNQPQHF.

The DNA for the CDR3 is TGTGCCAGCAGCTTGGAACCAGATACGCAGTATTTT. Residues: CASSLEPDTQYF. The chain is built from TRBV5-8 and TRBJ2-3; no reliable D call. The V and J ends lost 0 bases and 4 bases respectively, with 3 bases between them. Germline loops: CDR1 SGHTS, CDR2 YDEGEE. There are 12 residues in the CDR3.

This clone was observed a handful of times. CDR3 nucleotide sequence: TGTGCCAGCAGCGTGATCGGAGAGAACACTGAAGCTTTCTTT. Translating gives CASSVIGENTEAFF. The gene calls are TRBV9 and TRBJ1-1; D not certain. This CDR3 contains 14 residues. The V gene lost 2 bases and the J gene lost 1 base, with 9 bases spanning the gap. Germline V gene lookup returns CDR1 SGDLS and CDR2 YYNGEE.

The chain couples TRBV5-1 to TRBJ2-1; 16 bases map to TRBD2. After removal of 4 bases from V and 10 bases from J, the junction contained 8 bases not matched to a gene. There are 16 residues in the CDR3. Germline CDR1 reads SGHRS; CDR2 reads YFSETQ. DNA for the CDR3: TGCGCCAGCAGCACGGGACTAGCGGGAGGGCAGGGGGAGCAGTTCTTC. It codes for CASSTGLAGGQGEQFF.

The chain recombines TRBV11-2 with TRBJ1-5; D call uncertain. Trimming left V 2 bases short and J 4 bases short, with 9 bases between. This CDR3 is built from 14 residues. The germline V gene has CDR1 SGHAT and CDR2 FQNNGV. CDR3 sequence: CASSLSQHNQPQHF. CDR3 nucleotide sequence: TGTGCCAGCAGCTTATCCCAGCATAATCAGCCCCAGCATTTT.

The V and J genes are TRBV30 and TRBJ1-4; D remains unclear. Trimming removed 6 bases at V and 5 bases at J, with 7 bases between. The CDR3 extends over 11 amino acids. Germline assignment: CDR1 GTSNPN and CDR2 SVGIG (reference sequence). CDR3 coding DNA: TGTGCCTGTGGACGGAATGAAAAACTGTTTTTT. Translating gives CACGRNEKLFF.

Points on this clone: Different DNA sequences within this sample yield the same CDR3. The chain couples TRBV6-5 to TRBJ2-3, with unresolved D. CDR1 MNHEY and CDR2 SVGAGI come from the germline V gene. The CDR3 is made up of 13 amino acids. The V gene lost 6 bases and the J gene lost 1 base, with 8 bases spanning the gap. The CDR3 here is CASRVKGTDTQYF. The CDR3 DNA sequence: TGTGCCAGCAGAGTTAAGGGCACAGATACGCAGTATTTT.

V and J are TRBV29-1 and TRBJ2-3; 11 nucleotides match TRBD1. After removal of 4 bases from V and 4 bases from J, the junction contained 7 bases not matched to a gene. Germline CDR1 SQVTM, CDR2 ANQGSEA. The CDR3 totals 15 residues. The chain's CDR3 is CSVARRTGGADTQYF. The DNA of the CDR3 is TGCAGCGTTGCCCGGCGGACAGGGGGCGCAGATACGCAGTATTTT.

The CDR3, as DNA: TGTGCCAGCAGTTACGGGTGGGGTACTGGCTACACCTTC. Protein sequence: CASSYGWGTGYTF. The chain couples TRBV6-5 to TRBJ1-2; D is undetermined. CDR3 length: 13 residues. Germline CDR1 is MNHEY and CDR2 is SVGAGI. V lost 2 bases and J 7 bases, leaving 11 bases between the germline ends.

J is TRBJ2-7 and V is TRBV29-1, with TRBD1 identical over 8 bases. CDR1 and CDR2 (germline): SQVTM, ANQGSEA. The CDR3 has 13 amino acids. After removal of 4 bases from V and 3 bases from J, the junction contained 5 bases not matched to a gene. CDR3 region: CSVGGQAIYEQYF. The DNA for the CDR3 is TGCAGCGTTGGGGGACAGGCGATCTACGAGCAGTACTTC.

This chain connects TRBV29-1 to TRBJ1-1, with D uncertain. Germline V gives CDR1 SQVTM, CDR2 ANQGSEA. V lost 7 bases and J lost 7, with 19 bases in between. The CDR3 runs 13 residues. The DNA for the CDR3 is TGCAGCGGCCACTCCAGGTTCCCTCTTGAAGCTTTCTTT. This gives the protein CSGHSRFPLEAFF.

The J gene is TRBJ2-3, the V gene TRBV7-7; no definite D call. The CDR3 sequence is 17 residues long. With 1 base removed from V and 0 bases from J, the gap between germline ends came to 14 bases. Germline values: CDR1 SSHAT, CDR2 FNYEAQ (reference sequence). The DNA of the CDR3 is TGTGCCAGCAGCTTAGGGGCGGCCCCGTATAGCACAGATACGCAGTATTTT. The encoded protein is CASSLGAAPYSTDTQYF.

This clone was detected only once. The identical CDR3 is also encoded by other nucleotide sequences in the sample. The chain carries TRBV28 and TRBJ2-3; a weak D match, TRBD2 (6 bases). CDR1 MDHEN and CDR2 SYDVKM come from the germline V gene. Trimming took off 3 bases at V and 0 bases at J, with 7 bases between the two ends. This CDR3 comprises 14 residues. In nucleotides, the CDR3 is TGTGCCAGCAGTTTTGGGGGGAGCACAGATACGCAGTATTTT. Amino acids: CASSFGGSTDTQYF. The variable domain in full, with the rest retrieved from reference TRBV28 and TRBJ2-3, is DVKVTQSSRYLVKRTGEKVFLECVQDMDHENMFWYRQDPGLGLRLIYFSYDVKMKEKGDIPEGYSVSREKKERFSLILESASTNQTSMYLCASSFGGSTDTQYFGPGTRLTVL.

This rearrangement joins TRBV19 to TRBJ2-3; D is unresolved. In germline, CDR1 is LNHDA, CDR2 SQIVND (reference sequence). This CDR3 is built from 14 residues. V was shortened by 6 bases and J by 5 bases, with 15 bases between the two germline ends. CDR3 in amino acids: CASSLLEARDTQYF. DNA of the CDR3: TGTGCCAGTAGCCTTTTGGAAGCTCGAGATACGCAGTATTTT.

The chain combines TRBV13 with TRBJ2-1; possible D gene TRBD2, 6 bases. Germline V gives CDR1 PRHDT, CDR2 FYEKMQ (reference sequence). With 1 base removed from V and 0 bases from J, the gap between germline ends came to 10 bases. There are 16 residues in the CDR3. The CDR3 reads CASSLEDGSSYNEQFF. Written as DNA, the CDR3 is TGTGCCAGCAGCTTAGAGGACGGGAGCTCCTACAATGAGCAGTTCTTC.

The chain has TRBV18 and TRBJ2-5, with TRBD2 matching over 10 bases. V was clipped by 6 bases and J by 4 bases; unmatched bases: 2. This CDR3 spans 13 amino acids. Looked up from germline, CDR1 is KGHSH and CDR2 is LQKENI. The CDR3 here is CASSRLAGETQYF. In DNA form, the CDR3 reads TGTGCCAGCTCCAGACTAGCGGGAGAGACCCAGTACTTC. The variable domain in full, completed from reference TRBV18 and TRBJ2-5, reads NAGVMQNPRHLVRRRGQEARLRCSPMKGHSHVYWYRQLPEEGLKFMVYLQKENIIDESGMPKERFSAEFPKEGPSILRIQQVVRGDSAAYFCASSRLAGETQYFGPGTRLLVL.

J is TRBJ1-2 and V is TRBV6-5, with D tentatively TRBD1 (6 bases). Germline V CDR1 and CDR2: MNHEY, SVGAGI. The CDR3 runs 16 residues. The V end was cut by 3 bases, the J end by 4 bases, with 18 bases between. Here the CDR3 reads CASSYSVSQGSYGYTF. The CDR3 DNA sequence: TGTGCCAGCAGTTATTCCGTCTCACAGGGATCCTATGGCTACACCTTC.

The chain combines TRBV28 with TRBJ2-1; 10 bases match TRBD2. Germline values: CDR1 MDHEN, CDR2 SYDVKM. This CDR3 contains 15 residues. V trimming: 7 bases; J trimming: 5 bases; junction bases outside the gene matches: 8. CDR3 nucleotides: TGTGCCAGCAACCCAGCGGGAGGGCCCAACAATGAGCAGTTCTTC. As protein: CASNPAGGPNNEQFF.

Written as DNA, the CDR3 is TGTGCCAGCAGCTTAAGACAGGCCGGTCAGCCCCAGCATTTT. Amino acid sequence: CASSLRQAGQPQHF. The V call is TRBV7-2, the J call TRBJ1-5; D possibly corresponds to TRBD1 (6 bases). Germline-derived CDR1 and CDR2 are SGHTA and FQGNSA. V was shortened by 2 bases and J by 6 bases, with 11 bases between the two germline ends. The CDR3 contains 14 residues.

The chain is built from TRBV18 and TRBJ2-1; TRBD1 agrees at 7 bases. The J segment lost 2 bases and the V segment lost 5 bases, leaving 9 bases of the junction unmatched. The germline CDR1 and CDR2 sequences are KGHSH and LQKENI. CDR3 length: 16 amino acids. CDR3: CASSSYRDRAYNEQFF. The CDR3, as DNA: TGTGCCAGCTCATCCTACCGGGACAGAGCCTACAATGAGCAGTTCTTC.

A word on this clone: Distinct nucleotide sequences in the sample also encode this CDR3. J is TRBJ1-1 and V is TRBV5-1, with D hard to call. The V gene's germline CDR1 is SGHRS and CDR2 YFSETQ. The V end was cut by 0 bases, the J end by 3 bases, with 6 bases between. The CDR3 consists of 13 residues. CDR3 DNA sequence: TGCGCCAGCAGCTTGGTTGGAGACACTGAAGCTTTCTTT. This translates into CASSLVGDTEAFF.